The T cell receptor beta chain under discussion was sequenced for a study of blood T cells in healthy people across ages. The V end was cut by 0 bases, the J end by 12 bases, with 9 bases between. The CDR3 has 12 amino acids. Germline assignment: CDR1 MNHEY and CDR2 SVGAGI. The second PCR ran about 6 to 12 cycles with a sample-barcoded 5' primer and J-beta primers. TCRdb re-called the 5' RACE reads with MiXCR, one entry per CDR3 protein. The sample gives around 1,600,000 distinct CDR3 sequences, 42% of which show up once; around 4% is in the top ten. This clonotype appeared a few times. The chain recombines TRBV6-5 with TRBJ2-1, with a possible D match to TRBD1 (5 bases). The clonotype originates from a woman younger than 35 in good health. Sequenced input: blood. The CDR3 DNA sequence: TGTGCCAGCAGTTACTCTGGGCAGGGGCAGTTCTTC. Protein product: CASSYSGQGQFF.